This T cell receptor beta chain was sequenced during a study of quantifying T cell responses using KT2 cells (dated by TCRdb to 2017 to 2019). With regard to the full study: RNA was DNase-treated and reverse transcribed with TCR alpha and beta constant-region primers, mostly using SuperScript III. Under optimum conditions, the efficiency of the T4 ligation step was estimated to be more than 9%. To prevent over-amplification, PCR2 was performed as a SYBR Green qPCR and halted at a predetermined fluorescence threshold. What the study reported, not specific to this receptor: At very high KT2 spike-in numbers, detection of KT2 sequences reached saturation. The study did not include a side-by-side comparison of this pipeline with other TCR sequencing techniques. KT2 sequences were still detected at the lowest spike-in tested, roughly one KT2 cell per 100,000 PBMC. Over several orders of magnitude, the number of KT2 alpha and beta sequences rose linearly with the number of KT2 cells put in.

CDR1 is given as SQVTM and CDR2 as ANQGSEA, both from the germline V gene. The CDR3 contains 13 residues, cysteine and phenylalanine counted. This entry keeps only the CDR3 DNA: 39 bases, framed from base 1. Ends trimmed: V by 3 bases, J by 6 bases; bases unmatched to a gene: 8. Receptors were amplified or captured by UMI-ligation and nested PCR. A single-stranded oligonucleotide bearing the Illumina SP2 sequence and a UMI was ligated to the 3' end of the cDNA with T4 RNA ligase 1. PCR1 used around 4 cycles (98 degrees C 15 s, 69 degrees C 30 s, 72 degrees C 40 s), and the beta primer was an equimolar mix of RC1.1 and RC1.2 that covered TRBC1 and TRBC2. Starting at PCR2, the TCR alpha and beta chains were handled separately, and sample indices and Illumina adaptors were added. The UMI comprised 12 random nucleotides, as two hexamers separated by a spacer, placed after an 8-base spacer. Libraries were sequenced on an Illumina MiSeq using v2 2x251 paired-end chemistry, with more than 9 samples typically included per run. To boost diversity, each sequencing library was supplemented with PhiX DNA at 5-7%. The published analysis was carried out like this. Raw reads were converted to FASTQ with bcl2fastq and demultiplexed by dual indices using Demultiplexor. Decombinator assigned V and J genes by tag matching, allowing a single base-pair mismatch. Collapsinator used UMIs to correct both sequencing errors and frequency errors arising from PCR heterogeneity. Decombinator identifiers were converted to nucleotide sequence by CDR3Translator, the sequences were translated to amino acids, and CDR3 was extracted using C- and N-terminal motifs. Each distinct KT2 TCR was counted as a cluster of KT2 sequences sharing one unique molecular identifier. TCRdb took the public reads, trimmed them with fastp at Q25, ran MiXCR for clone calling and kept in-frame beta chains. Every CDR3 protein is listed once, alongside the most common genes and DNA of its rows. It is TCRdb's table, rather than the study itself, that gives the V and J calls and clone size. The sample table holds roughly 51,000 distinct CDR3 sequences, of which 9% to 15% were seen once. Of the sample, about 9% is held by the ten largest clones.

To test the sensitivity and accuracy of the pipeline, known numbers of KT2, a T cell clone whose TCR had already been sequenced, were spiked into unfractionated PBMC. KT2 cells were mixed with a fixed number of PBMC to create a range of KT2-to-PBMC ratios. This clonotype was picked up a small number of times. The antigen it recognizes is unknown. No much larger clonotype is one base removed from it; base qualities were not supplied. This clonotype originated in a human donor. Input material: PBMCs spiked with cells of the T cell clone KT2. This receptor chain uses TRBV29-1 and TRBJ2-7; 7 nucleotides in the junction match TRBD1. The CDR3 reads as follows: CSVDEGAGPEQYF. The DNA sequence is TGCAGCGTTGACGAGGGGGCAGGACCCGAGCAGTACTTC.